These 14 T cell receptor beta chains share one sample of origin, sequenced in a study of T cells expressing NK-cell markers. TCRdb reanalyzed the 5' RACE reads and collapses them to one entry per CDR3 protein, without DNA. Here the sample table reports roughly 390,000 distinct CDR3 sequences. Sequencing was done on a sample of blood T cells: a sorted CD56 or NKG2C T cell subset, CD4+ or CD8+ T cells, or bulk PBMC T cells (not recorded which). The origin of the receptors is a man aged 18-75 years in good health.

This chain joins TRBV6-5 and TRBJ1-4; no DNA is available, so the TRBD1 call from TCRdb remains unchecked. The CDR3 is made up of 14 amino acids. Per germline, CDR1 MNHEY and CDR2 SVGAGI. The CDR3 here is CASSYGRGYEKLFF.

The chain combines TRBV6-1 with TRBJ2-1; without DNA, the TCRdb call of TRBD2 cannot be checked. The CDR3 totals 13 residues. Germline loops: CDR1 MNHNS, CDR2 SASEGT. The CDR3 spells CASRNGGDNEQFF.

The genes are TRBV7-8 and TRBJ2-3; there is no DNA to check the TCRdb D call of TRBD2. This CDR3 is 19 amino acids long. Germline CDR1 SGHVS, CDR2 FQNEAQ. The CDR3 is CASSLALGQRGAQTDTQYF. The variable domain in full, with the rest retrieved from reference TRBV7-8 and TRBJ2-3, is GAGVSQSPRYKVAKRGQDVALRCDPISGHVSLFWYQQALGQGPEFLTYFQNEAQLDKSGLPSDRFFAERPEGSVSTLKIQRTQQEDSAVYLCASSLALGQRGAQTDTQYFGPGTRLTVL.

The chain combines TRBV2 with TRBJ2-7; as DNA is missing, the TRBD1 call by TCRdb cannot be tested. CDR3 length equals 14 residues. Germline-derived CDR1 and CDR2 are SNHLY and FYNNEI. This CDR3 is CASRGGQGGYEQYF.

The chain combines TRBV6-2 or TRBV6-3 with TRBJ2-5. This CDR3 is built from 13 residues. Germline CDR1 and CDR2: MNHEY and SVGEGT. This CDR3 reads CASSRRFQETQYF.

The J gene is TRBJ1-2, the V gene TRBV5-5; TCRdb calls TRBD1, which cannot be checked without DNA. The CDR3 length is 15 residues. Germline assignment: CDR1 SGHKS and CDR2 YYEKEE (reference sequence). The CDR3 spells CASSSDSSGRRGYTF.

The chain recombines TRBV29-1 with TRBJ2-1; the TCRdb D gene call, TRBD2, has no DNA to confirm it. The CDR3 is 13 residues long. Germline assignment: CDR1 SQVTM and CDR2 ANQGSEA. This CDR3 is CSGLDLNANEQFF.

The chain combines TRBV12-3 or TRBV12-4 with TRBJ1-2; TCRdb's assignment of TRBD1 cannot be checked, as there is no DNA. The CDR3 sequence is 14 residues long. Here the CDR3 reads CASRFVTGTYGYTF.

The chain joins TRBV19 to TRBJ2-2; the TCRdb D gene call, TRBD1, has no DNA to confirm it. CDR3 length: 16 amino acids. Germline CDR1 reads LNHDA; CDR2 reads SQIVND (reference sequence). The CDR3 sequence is CASSRQPGQITGELFF.

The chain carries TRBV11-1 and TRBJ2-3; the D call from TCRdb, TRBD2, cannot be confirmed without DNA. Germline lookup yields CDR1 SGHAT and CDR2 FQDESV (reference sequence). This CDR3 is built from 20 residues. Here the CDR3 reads CASSLYPRGLAGGRADTQYF.

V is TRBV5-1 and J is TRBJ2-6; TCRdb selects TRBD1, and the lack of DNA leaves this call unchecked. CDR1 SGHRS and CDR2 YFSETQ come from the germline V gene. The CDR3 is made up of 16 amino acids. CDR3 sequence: CASWDRGAPGANVLTF.

CDR3 residues: CASRFTGYEQYF. The chain has TRBV6-6 and TRBJ2-7; TCRdb calls TRBD1, which cannot be checked without DNA. This CDR3 has 12 amino acids. The V gene's germline CDR1 is MNHNY and CDR2 SVGAGI (reference sequence).

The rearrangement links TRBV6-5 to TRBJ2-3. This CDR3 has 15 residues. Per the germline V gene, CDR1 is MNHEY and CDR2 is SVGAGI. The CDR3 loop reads CASSFEPLSTDTQYF.

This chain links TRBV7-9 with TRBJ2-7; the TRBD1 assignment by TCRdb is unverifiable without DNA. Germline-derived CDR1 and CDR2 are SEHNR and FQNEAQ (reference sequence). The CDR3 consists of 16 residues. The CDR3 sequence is CASAPNRGRTTYEQYF.